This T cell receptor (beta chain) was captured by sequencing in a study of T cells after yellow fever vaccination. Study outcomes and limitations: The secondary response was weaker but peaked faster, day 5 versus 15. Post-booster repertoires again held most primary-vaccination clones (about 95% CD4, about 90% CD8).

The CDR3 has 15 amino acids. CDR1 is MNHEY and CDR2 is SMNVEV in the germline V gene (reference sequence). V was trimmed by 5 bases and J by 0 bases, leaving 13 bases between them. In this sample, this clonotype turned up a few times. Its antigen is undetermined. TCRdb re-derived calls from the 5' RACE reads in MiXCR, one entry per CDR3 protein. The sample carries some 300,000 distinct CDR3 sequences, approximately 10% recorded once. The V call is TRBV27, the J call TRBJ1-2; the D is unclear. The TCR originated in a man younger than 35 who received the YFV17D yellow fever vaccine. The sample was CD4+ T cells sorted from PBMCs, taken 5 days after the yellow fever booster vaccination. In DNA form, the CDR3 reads TGTGCCAGCAGTCCGACTATTTTAGCTAACTATGGCTACACCTTC. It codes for CASSPTILANYGYTF.